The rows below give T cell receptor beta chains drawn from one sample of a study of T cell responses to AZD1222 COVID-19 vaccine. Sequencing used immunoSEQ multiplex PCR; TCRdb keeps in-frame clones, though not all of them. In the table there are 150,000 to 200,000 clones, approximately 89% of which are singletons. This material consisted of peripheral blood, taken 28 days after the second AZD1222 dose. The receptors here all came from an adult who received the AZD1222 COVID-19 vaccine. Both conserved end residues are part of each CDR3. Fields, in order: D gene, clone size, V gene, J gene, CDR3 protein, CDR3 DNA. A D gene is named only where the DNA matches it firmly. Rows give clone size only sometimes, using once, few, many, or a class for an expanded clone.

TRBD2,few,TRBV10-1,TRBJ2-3,CASSESYAGGEDTQYF,TGCGCCAGCAGTGAGTCGTATGCGGGAGGAGAAGATACGCAGTATTTT
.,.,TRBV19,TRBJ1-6,CASSIGSGSYGSPLHF,TGTGCCAGTAGTATAGGGTCCGGCTCGTACGGGTCACCCCTCCACTTT
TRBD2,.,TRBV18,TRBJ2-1,CASSSGGSYNEQFF,TGTGCCAGCTCGAGCGGGGGTTCGTACAATGAGCAGTTCTTC
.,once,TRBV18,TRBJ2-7,CASSPPSYPRGEQYF,TGTGCCAGCTCACCACCGTCTTACCCTCGCGGCGAGCAGTACTTC
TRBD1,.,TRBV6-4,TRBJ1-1,CASIDRGPTEAFF,TGTGCCAGCATTGACAGGGGGCCCACTGAAGCTTTCTTT
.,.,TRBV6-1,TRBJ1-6,CASSDGGVYSPLHF,TGTGCCAGCAGTGACGGCGGCGTATATTCACCCCTCCACTTT
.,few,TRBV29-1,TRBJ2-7,CSYRQALGEQYF,TGCAGCTACCGACAGGCTCTAGGTGAGCAGTACTTC
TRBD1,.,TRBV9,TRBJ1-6,CASSGGQGAPAPLHF,TGTGCCAGCAGCGGAGGACAGGGGGCGCCGGCACCCCTCCACTTT
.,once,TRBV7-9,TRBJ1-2,CASSLVDSANPDGYTF,TGTGCCAGCAGCTTAGTGGACAGCGCGAACCCCGATGGCTACACCTTC
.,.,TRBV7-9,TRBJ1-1,CASSLGAGVLNTEAFF,TGTGCCAGCAGCTTGGGAGCAGGGGTCCTGAACACTGAAGCTTTCTTT
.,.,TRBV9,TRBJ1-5,CASSVEGSNQPQHF,TGTGCCAGCAGCGTAGAGGGTAGCAATCAGCCCCAGCATTTT
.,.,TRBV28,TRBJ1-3,CASSGTGPGPSSGNTIYF,TGTGCCAGCAGTGGGACCGGACCGGGTCCCAGCTCTGGAAACACCATATATTTT
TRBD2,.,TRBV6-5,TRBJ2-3,CASVGRGGRDTQYF,TGTGCCAGCGTGGGGCGGGGGGGCCGAGATACGCAGTATTTT
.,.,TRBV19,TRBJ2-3,CASSIVGEWVTDTQYF,TGTGCCAGTAGTATTGTGGGAGAATGGGTAACAGATACGCAGTATTTT
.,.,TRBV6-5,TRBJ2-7,CASRNLYGEQYF,TGTGCCAGCCGGAACCTCTACGGCGAGCAGTACTTC
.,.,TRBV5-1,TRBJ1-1,CASSTGGDDTEAFF,TGCGCCAGCAGTACCGGGGGGGACGACACTGAAGCTTTCTTT
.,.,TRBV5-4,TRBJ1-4,CASRPQGTNEKLFF,TGTGCCAGCAGGCCTCAGGGGACTAATGAAAAACTGTTTTTT
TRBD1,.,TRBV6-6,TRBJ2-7,CASRDSLSYEQYF,TGTGCCAGCCGGGACAGTCTTTCCTACGAGCAGTACTTC
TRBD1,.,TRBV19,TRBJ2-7,CASSIGQGKEQYF,TGTGCCAGTAGTATAGGACAGGGTAAAGAGCAGTACTTC
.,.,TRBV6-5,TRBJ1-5,CASGTGQPQHF,TGTGCCAGCGGAACAGGACAGCCCCAGCATTTT
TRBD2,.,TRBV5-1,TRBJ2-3,CASSLSGGTDTQYF,TGCGCCAGCAGCCTTAGCGGGGGCACAGATACGCAGTATTTT
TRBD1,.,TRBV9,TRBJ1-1,CASSVVAGGGTEAFF,TGTGCCAGCAGCGTAGTTGCAGGGGGAGGTACTGAAGCTTTCTTT
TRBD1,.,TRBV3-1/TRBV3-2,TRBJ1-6,CASSQETGLNSPLHF,TGTGCCAGCAGCCAAGAGACAGGGCTAAATTCACCCCTCCACTTT
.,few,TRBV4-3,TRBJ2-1,CASSQDSVYEQFF,TGCGCCAGCAGCCAAGATTCAGTATATGAGCAGTTCTTC
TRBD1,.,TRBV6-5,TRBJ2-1,CASSFSGTEGYNEQFF,TGTGCCAGCAGTTTCTCCGGGACAGAAGGCTACAATGAGCAGTTCTTC
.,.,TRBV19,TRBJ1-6,CASSNRGGSLHF,TGTGCCAGTAGTAATCGTGGGGGTTCCCTCCACTTT
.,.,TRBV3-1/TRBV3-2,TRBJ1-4,CASSSGAGSNEKLFF,TGTGCCAGCAGTTCCGGCGCAGGGAGTAATGAAAAACTGTTTTTT
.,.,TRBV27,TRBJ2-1,CASSPQGRSYNEQFF,TGTGCCAGCAGCCCCCAGGGGAGATCATACAATGAGCAGTTCTTC
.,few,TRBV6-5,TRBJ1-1,CASRNGLGGSNEAFF,TGTGCCAGCAGGAATGGGTTGGGGGGGAGTAATGAAGCTTTCTTT
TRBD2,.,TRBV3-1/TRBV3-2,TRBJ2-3,CASSKAGLAGVGTDAQYF,TGTGCCAGCAGCAAAGCGGGACTAGCGGGAGTTGGCACAGATGCGCAGTATTTT
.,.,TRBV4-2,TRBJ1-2,CASSQEQRQNYGYTF,TGTGCCAGCAGCCAAGAACAAAGACAGAACTATGGCTACACCTTC
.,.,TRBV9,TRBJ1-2,CASSPGDGKVFGYTF,TGTGCCAGCAGCCCCGGTGACGGGAAGGTGTTTGGCTACACCTTC
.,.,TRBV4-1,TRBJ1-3,CASSQVPEGNGNTIYF,TGCGCCAGCAGCCAAGTTCCTGAGGGCAATGGAAACACCATATATTTT
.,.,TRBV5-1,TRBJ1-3,CASSHYGDPENTIYF,TGCGCCAGCAGCCACTACGGGGACCCAGAAAACACCATATATTTT
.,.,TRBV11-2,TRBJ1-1,CASSFWVSGTPYTEAFF,TGTGCCAGCAGCTTTTGGGTTTCCGGGACGCCTTACACTGAAGCTTTCTTT
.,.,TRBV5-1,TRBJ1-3,CASSLGPLDSGNTIYF,TGCGCCAGCAGCCTGGGACCGCTGGACTCTGGAAACACCATATATTTT
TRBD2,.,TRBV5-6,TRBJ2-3,CASSLVAGSTDTQYF,TGTGCCAGCAGCTTGGTAGCGGGTAGCACAGATACGCAGTATTTT
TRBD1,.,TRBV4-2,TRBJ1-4,CASSQPDRVLEKLFF,TGTGCCAGCAGCCAACCTGACAGGGTTTTAGAAAAACTGTTTTTT
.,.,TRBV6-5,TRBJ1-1,CASRVRGTNTEAFF,TGTGCCAGCAGGGTTCGTGGAACGAACACTGAAGCTTTCTTT
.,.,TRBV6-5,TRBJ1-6,CASSYDSNNSPLHF,TGTGCCAGCAGTTACGACAGCAATAATTCACCCCTCCACTTT
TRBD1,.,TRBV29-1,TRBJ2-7,CSVGEDRAVVDEQYF,TGCAGCGTTGGAGAGGACAGGGCGGTTGTGGACGAGCAGTACTTC
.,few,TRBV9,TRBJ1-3,CASSVVPLRESGGNTIYF,TGTGCCAGCAGCGTAGTCCCTCTGAGGGAGTCTGGCGGAAACACCATATATTTT
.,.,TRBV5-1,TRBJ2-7,CASSLDSPYEQYF,TGCGCCAGCAGCTTGGACAGCCCGTACGAGCAGTACTTC
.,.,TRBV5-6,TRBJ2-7,CASSLKGWEQYF,TGTGCCAGCAGCCTCAAGGGTTGGGAGCAGTACTTC
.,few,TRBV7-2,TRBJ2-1,CASSLASENEQFF,TGTGCCAGCAGCTTAGCAAGTGAAAATGAGCAGTTCTTC
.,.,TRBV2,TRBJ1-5,CASTVGGGANQPQHF,TGTGCCAGCACTGTGGGGGGTGGGGCAAATCAGCCCCAGCATTTT
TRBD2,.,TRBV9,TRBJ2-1,CASSVAFGTSGRADNNEQFF,TGTGCCAGCAGCGTAGCCTTCGGGACTAGCGGGAGGGCTGACAACAATGAGCAGTTCTTC
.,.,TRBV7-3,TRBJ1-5,CASSKPQHF,TGTGCCAGCTCCAAGCCCCAGCATTTT
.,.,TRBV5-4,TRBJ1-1,CASSSSRAFNTEAFF,TGTGCCAGCAGCTCCTCCCGGGCCTTTAACACTGAAGCTTTCTTT
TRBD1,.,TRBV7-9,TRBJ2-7,CASSLGTGVREQYF,TGTGCCAGCAGCTTGGGGACAGGGGTGCGGGAGCAGTACTTC
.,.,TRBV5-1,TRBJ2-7,CASSSGEFEQYF,TGCGCCAGCAGCTCTGGTGAGTTCGAGCAGTACTTC
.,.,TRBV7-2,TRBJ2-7,CASSIPTPSEQYF,TGTGCCAGCAGCATACCGACCCCGTCCGAGCAGTACTTC
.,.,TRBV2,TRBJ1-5,CASSEGQFNQPQHF,TGTGCCAGCAGTGAAGGGCAGTTCAATCAGCCCCAGCATTTT
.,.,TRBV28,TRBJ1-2,CASRWGRSVRGYTF,TGTGCCAGCAGATGGGGCAGGTCGGTTCGTGGCTACACCTTC
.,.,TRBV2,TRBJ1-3,CANTVGHSGNTIYF,TGTGCTAACACCGTGGGACACTCTGGAAACACCATATATTTT
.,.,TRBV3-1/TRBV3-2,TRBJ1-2,CASTHGYTF,TGTGCCAGCACCCATGGCTACACCTTC